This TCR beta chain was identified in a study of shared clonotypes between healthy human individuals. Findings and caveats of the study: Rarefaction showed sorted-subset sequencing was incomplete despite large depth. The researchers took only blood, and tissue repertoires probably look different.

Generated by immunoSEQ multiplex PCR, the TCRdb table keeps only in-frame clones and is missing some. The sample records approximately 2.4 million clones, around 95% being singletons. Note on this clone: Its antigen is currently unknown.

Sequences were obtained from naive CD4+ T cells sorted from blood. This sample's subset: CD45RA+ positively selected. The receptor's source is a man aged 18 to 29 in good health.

CDR3 region: CASSLGDRRGEQYF. The CDR3 DNA sequence: TGCGCCAGCAGCTTGGGGGACAGGAGGGGCGAGCAGTACTTC. The V call is TRBV5-1, the J call TRBJ2-7, with TRBD1 identical over 8 bases. With V trimmed by 0 bases and J by 6 bases, 5 bases remained unmatched. This CDR3 spans 14 amino acids. The V gene's germline CDR1 is SGHRS and CDR2 YFSETQ.